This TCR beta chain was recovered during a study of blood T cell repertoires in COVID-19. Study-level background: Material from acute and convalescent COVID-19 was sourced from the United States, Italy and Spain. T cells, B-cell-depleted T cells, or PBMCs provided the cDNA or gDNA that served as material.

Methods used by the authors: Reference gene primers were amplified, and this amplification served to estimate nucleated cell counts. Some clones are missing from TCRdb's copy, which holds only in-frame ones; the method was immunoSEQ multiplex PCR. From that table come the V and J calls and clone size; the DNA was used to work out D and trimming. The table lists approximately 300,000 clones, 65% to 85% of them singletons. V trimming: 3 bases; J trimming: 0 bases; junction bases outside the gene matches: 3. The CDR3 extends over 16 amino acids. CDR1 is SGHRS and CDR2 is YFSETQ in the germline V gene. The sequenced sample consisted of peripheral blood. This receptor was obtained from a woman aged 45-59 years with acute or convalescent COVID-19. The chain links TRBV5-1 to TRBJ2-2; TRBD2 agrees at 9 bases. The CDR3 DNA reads TGCGCCAGCAGCTGGCGGGGGGGCGCGAACACCGGGGAGCTGTTTTTT. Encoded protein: CASSWRGGANTGELFF.